One and the same sample provided the 27 T cell receptor beta chains below, sequenced in a study of shared clonotypes between healthy human individuals (dated by TCRdb to 2018 to 2021). The library was obtained by the immunoSEQ multiplex PCR assay. TCRdb's version of the immuneACCESS table is confined to in-frame rearrangements and falls short of the full clone set. An unresolved V gene accounts for under half of the shortfall where checked; the remainder is of unknown origin. This sample has millions of clones in its table, and about 95% of those were observed once. The top ten clones comprise around 1.1% of the sample. CD8 naive samples were obtained by positive selection for CCR7 among CD45RO-negative cells, yielding a CD45RA+CCR7+ population from which TemRA cells were excluded. The specimen sequenced was naive CD8+ T cells sorted from blood. The cell subset or site tag for this specimen amounts to: CD45RA+CCR7+. The receptor set was obtained from a man aged 18-30 years in good health.

This clone is a singleton in its sample. The rearrangement uses TRBV7-2 and TRBJ2-6; no clear D gene. Germline V gives CDR1 SGHTA, CDR2 FQGNSA. V lost 5 bases to trimming and J lost 1 base, with 18 bases between them. The CDR3 consists of 18 residues. CDR3 coding DNA: TGTGCCAGCAGCCTTATCGCAGGCCCTTCTTCTGGGGCCAACGTCCTGACTTTC. Protein product: CASSLIAGPSSGANVLTF. The full variable domain, with the rest looked up from reference TRBV7-2 and TRBJ2-6, is GAGVSQSPSNKVTEKGKDVELRCDPISGHTALYWYRQSLGQGLEFLIYFQGNSAPDKSGLPSDRFSAERTGGSVSTLTIQRTQQEDSAVYLCASSLIAGPSSGANVLTFGAGSRLTVL.

As for this clone: This sample also contains other DNA sequences that code for the same CDR3. The chain is built from TRBV29-1 and TRBJ2-7; D ambiguous. Germline-derived CDR1 and CDR2 are SQVTM and ANQGSEA. V lost 0 bases and J 3 bases, leaving 3 bases between the germline ends. The CDR3 runs 11 residues. The CDR3 protein is CSVEENYEQYF. Here the CDR3 DNA reads TGCAGCGTTGAAGAAAACTACGAGCAGTACTTC.

This clone was found once. The gene calls are TRBV28 and TRBJ1-3, with 9 positions matching TRBD1. CDR3 length: 17 amino acids. Germline V lookup: CDR1 MDHEN, CDR2 SYDVKM. The trim removed 7 bases at V and 2 bases at J, leaving 12 bases unmatched. The CDR3 nucleotides are TGTGCCAGCATTCGGGACAGGGCCCCGAGCGCTGGAAACACCATATATTTT. Translated: CASIRDRAPSAGNTIYF.

V gene TRBV7-9 combines with J gene TRBJ2-7; 9 bases match TRBD1. V was clipped by 3 bases and J by 6 bases; unmatched bases: 6. This CDR3 is 14 amino acids long. Germline V lookup: CDR1 SEHNR, CDR2 FQNEAQ (reference sequence). The CDR3 is CASSFTGTGREQYF. DNA of the CDR3: TGTGCCAGCAGCTTTACCGGGACAGGGCGCGAGCAGTACTTC.

The J gene is TRBJ2-1, the V gene TRBV10-3, with a possible D match to TRBD1 (6 bases). This CDR3 is 14 amino acids long. Trimming left V 10 bases short and J 0 bases short, with 13 bases between. Germline lookup yields CDR1 ENHRY and CDR2 SYGVKD. This CDR3 reads CATGQPSSYNEQFF. The CDR3 nucleotides read TGTGCCACCGGACAGCCCAGCTCCTACAATGAGCAGTTCTTC.

This chain joins TRBV10-1 and TRBJ1-1; unclear D gene. CDR1 is WNHNN and CDR2 is SYGVQD in the germline V gene (reference sequence). Trimming pared 10 bases from V and 11 bases from J, leaving 23 bases between. CDR3 length: 13 amino acids. This CDR3 is CATSSEGAGLAFF. In nucleotides, the CDR3 is TGCGCCACCTCTTCGGAGGGCGCCGGGTTGGCTTTCTTT.

The chain recombines TRBV18 with TRBJ2-3; 9 nucleotides align to TRBD1. The V gene end was trimmed by 3 bases and the J gene end by 7 bases; junction bases not matched to a gene: 11. The CDR3 length is 16 residues. Germline V CDR1 and CDR2: KGHSH, LQKENI. This CDR3 is CASSPPPGQGVNTQYF. The CDR3 bases are TGTGCCAGCTCACCTCCACCGGGACAGGGTGTGAATACGCAGTATTTT.

The chain recombines TRBV19 with TRBJ1-2; weak D call: TRBD1 (6 bases). Trimming stripped 10 bases from V and 7 bases from J, with 10 bases between. Germline V CDR1 and CDR2: LNHDA, SQIVND (reference sequence). The CDR3 sequence is 10 residues long. The CDR3 loop reads CATGALGYTF. The CDR3 DNA is TGTGCCACGGGGGCTCTTGGCTACACCTTC. Looking up the rest from reference TRBV19 and TRBJ1-2 gives the full variable domain: DGGITQSPKYLFRKEGQNVTLSCEQNLNHDAMYWYRQDPGQGLRLIYYSQIVNDFQKGDIAEGYSVSREKKESFPLTVTSAQKNPTAFYLCATGALGYTFGSGTRLTVV.

This clone was observed a few times. In nucleotides, the CDR3 is TGCAGCGCCCAGGACAGCCCAGGATCACCCCTCCACTTT. Translation gives CSAQDSPGSPLHF. The V gene is TRBV29-1, the J gene TRBJ1-6; D is possibly TRBD1 (6 bases). CDR1 and CDR2 from the germline V gene are SQVTM and ANQGSEA. The V gene lost 7 bases and the J gene lost 10 bases, with 17 bases spanning the gap. The CDR3 sequence is 13 residues long.

As concerns this clone: The same CDR3 also results from other DNA sequences found in this sample. The rearrangement links TRBV6-5 to TRBJ1-2; D perhaps matches TRBD1 (5 bases). The CDR3 consists of 13 residues. Germline-derived CDR1 and CDR2 are MNHEY and SVGAGI. V was shortened by 4 bases and J by 2 bases, with 8 bases between the two germline ends. The CDR3 region is CASSLTENYGYTF. The CDR3 coding sequence is TGTGCCAGCAGTTTGACAGAGAACTATGGCTACACCTTC.

The J gene is TRBJ2-2, the V gene TRBV30, with TRBD2 identical over 9 bases. The length of the CDR3 is 12 residues. V lost 6 bases to trimming and J lost 7 bases; unmatched junction nucleotides: 3. Germline V gene sequence: CDR1 GTSNPN, CDR2 SVGIG (reference sequence). Here the CDR3 DNA reads TGTGCCTGCGAGCGGGGGGTCGGGGAGCTGTTTTTT. As protein: CACERGVGELFF.

This sequence joins TRBV5-1 and TRBJ1-2; 11 bases are a match to TRBD1. This CDR3 comprises 16 residues. Germline CDR1 is SGHRS and CDR2 is YFSETQ. The V gene end was trimmed by 5 bases and the J gene end by 5 bases; junction bases not matched to a gene: 11. CDR3 residues: CASRYTPGQGVYGYTF. The CDR3, as DNA: TGCGCCAGCAGATATACTCCGGGACAGGGGGTGTATGGCTACACCTTC.

The chain links TRBV27 to TRBJ2-7, with TRBD2 as a possible D gene (6 bases). V shed 7 bases and J shed 7 bases, with 11 bases lying between them. The germline V gene has CDR1 MNHEY and CDR2 SMNVEV (reference sequence). The CDR3 has 11 residues. In DNA, the CDR3 is TGTGCCAGCAAGGATCGGGGGGAGCAGTACTTC. It translates to CASKDRGEQYF.

The gene calls are TRBV2 and TRBJ2-2, with 8 positions matching TRBD2. The CDR3 loop spans 16 amino acids. The ends lost 2 bases at V and 7 bases at J; junction bases unmatched: 9. The germline V gene encodes CDR1 SNHLY and CDR2 FYNNEI. The CDR3 DNA reads as TGTGCCAGCAGTGAACGGGCCGGGAGGGCCGTCGGGGAGCTGTTTTTT. Protein product: CASSERAGRAVGELFF. The full variable domain, completed using reference TRBV2 and TRBJ2-2, is EPEVTQTPSHQVTQMGQEVILRCVPISNHLYFYWYRQILGQKVEFLVSFYNNEISEKSEIFDDQFSVERPDGSNFTLKIRSTKLEDSAMYFCASSERAGRAVGELFFGEGSRLTVL.

The V gene is TRBV7-9, the J gene TRBJ2-5; either TRBD1 or TRBD2 may supply D (5 bases each). Germline-derived CDR1 and CDR2 are SEHNR and FQNEAQ (reference sequence). V gave up 5 bases and J gave up 3 bases, with 10 bases separating them. The CDR3 runs to 13 residues. As DNA, the CDR3 is TGTGCCAGCAGCGATCAGGGAGAAGAGACCCAGTACTTC. Protein: CASSDQGEETQYF.

As concerns this clone: The junction does not match germline at one end; this may be a read error. The V and J genes are TRBV7-7 and TRBJ1-4, with 9 bases matching TRBD1. This CDR3 contains 13 residues. The germline V gene has CDR1 SSHAT and CDR2 FNYEAQ (reference sequence). Written as DNA, the CDR3 is TGTGCTAGCAGCTTAGGACAGGGGGAAAAACTGTTTTTT. Translation gives CASSLGQGEKLFF.

V usage is TRBV2 and J usage is TRBJ1-1; no firm D call. V lost 6 bases and J lost 3, with 11 bases in between. The CDR3 covers 13 residues. Germline CDR1 and CDR2: SNHLY and FYNNEI. The CDR3 DNA follows: TGTGCCAGCAGAGACCGGGGTTACACTGAAGCTTTCTTT. It is translated as CASRDRGYTEAFF.

A note on this clone: Other DNA sequences in this specimen translate into the identical CDR3. This rearrangement joins TRBV28 to TRBJ2-5; D remains unclear. The CDR3 spans 13 residues. Germline lookup yields CDR1 MDHEN and CDR2 SYDVKM. V was trimmed by 2 bases and J by 0 bases, leaving 4 bases between them. CDR3: CASSLRNQETQYF. The DNA for the CDR3 is TGTGCCAGCAGTTTACGGAACCAAGAGACCCAGTACTTC. The whole variable domain, filled in from reference TRBV28 and TRBJ2-5, reads DVKVTQSSRYLVKRTGEKVFLECVQDMDHENMFWYRQDPGLGLRLIYFSYDVKMKEKGDIPEGYSVSREKKERFSLILESASTNQTSMYLCASSLRNQETQYFGPGTRLLVL.

V is TRBV19 and J is TRBJ1-1, with D hard to call. This CDR3 region has 13 residues. Germline V lookup: CDR1 LNHDA, CDR2 SQIVND (reference sequence). The V gene lost 6 bases and the J gene lost 1 base, with 9 bases spanning the gap. CDR3 loop: CASSLAWNTEAFF. For the CDR3, the DNA is TGTGCCAGTAGCCTTGCGTGGAACACTGAAGCTTTCTTT. Full variable domain (outside the CDR3, taken from reference TRBV19 and TRBJ1-1): DGGITQSPKYLFRKEGQNVTLSCEQNLNHDAMYWYRQDPGQGLRLIYYSQIVNDFQKGDIAEGYSVSREKKESFPLTVTSAQKNPTAFYLCASSLAWNTEAFFGQGTRLTVV.

The CDR3 loop is CASSLGLAEHSYEQYF. CDR3 in DNA: TGTGCCAGCAGCTTGGGACTAGCGGAACACTCCTACGAGCAGTACTTC. The chain carries TRBV5-8 and TRBJ2-7, with 9 bases aligning to TRBD2. The germline V gene has CDR1 SGHTS and CDR2 YDEGEE. This CDR3 is 16 amino acids long. V lost 0 bases and J lost 0; bases outside the gene matches: 4.

The V and J genes are TRBV11-2 and TRBJ2-7, with 11 bases that match TRBD2. Germline CDR1 and CDR2: SGHAT and FQNNGV. V shed 5 bases, J shed 3 bases, and the junction held 6 bases outside the gene matches. The CDR3 is made up of 15 amino acids. CDR3 nucleotides: TGTGCCAGCAGCCGCGTGACTAGCGGGAACTACGAGCAGTACTTC. Protein sequence: CASSRVTSGNYEQYF. Filled out from reference TRBV11-2 and TRBJ2-7, the complete variable domain reads EAGVAQSPRYKIIEKRQSVAFWCNPISGHATLYWYQQILGQGPKLLIQFQNNGVVDDSQLPKDRFSAERLKGVDSTLKIQPAKLEDSAVYLCASSRVTSGNYEQYFGPGTRLTVT.

The chain has TRBV13 and TRBJ2-3, with TRBD1 identical over 10 bases. With V trimmed by 3 bases and J by 3 bases, 6 bases remained unmatched. CDR1 is PRHDT and CDR2 is FYEKMQ in the germline V gene (reference sequence). The CDR3 is made up of 16 amino acids. The CDR3 DNA reads as TGTGCCAGCAGCTTCATGACAGGGGGCTATACAGATACGCAGTATTTT. Residues: CASSFMTGGYTDTQYF. Full variable domain (rest looked up from reference TRBV13 and TRBJ2-3): AAGVIQSPRHLIKEKRETATLKCYPIPRHDTVYWYQQGPGQDPQFLISFYEKMQSDKGSIPDRFSAQQFSDYHSELNMSSLELGDSALYFCASSFMTGGYTDTQYFGPGTRLTVL.

This chain links TRBV6-1 with TRBJ2-7, with D possibly TRBD1 on 6 matching bases. Per germline, CDR1 MNHNS and CDR2 SASEGT. This CDR3 has 11 residues. V lost 6 bases and J 9 bases, leaving 12 bases between the germline ends. The CDR3 sequence: CASSLQGSQYF. The CDR3 DNA sequence: TGTGCCAGCAGCCTCCAGGGGTCGCAGTACTTC.

The rearrangement joins TRBV6-5 to TRBJ2-7, with TRBD1 matching over 8 bases. This CDR3 comprises 14 residues. CDR1 is MNHEY, CDR2 SVGAGI, per germline. V lost 5 bases to trimming and J lost 3 bases; unmatched junction nucleotides: 6. The CDR3 here is CASSSRDRFYEQYF. The CDR3 nucleotides are TGTGCCAGCAGTAGCCGGGACAGGTTCTACGAGCAGTACTTC.

The genes are TRBV11-2 and TRBJ2-7, with 9 bases identical to TRBD2. The germline V gene has CDR1 SGHAT and CDR2 FQNNGV. V trimming: 2 bases; J trimming: 1 base; junction bases outside the gene matches: 3. The CDR3 length is 15 residues. The CDR3 sequence is CASSLNLAGSYEQYF. The CDR3 DNA follows: TGTGCCAGCAGCTTAAACCTAGCGGGATCCTACGAGCAGTACTTC.

This chain connects TRBV6-1 to TRBJ1-1; D may be TRBD1 (5 bases). CDR1 and CDR2 from the germline V gene are MNHNS and SASEGT. Trimming removed 10 bases from V and 3 bases from J, with 12 bases in between. The CDR3 is 12 amino acids. The CDR3 reads CATARGDTEAFF. The CDR3 DNA reads TGTGCCACAGCACGGGGGGACACTGAAGCTTTCTTT.

A word on this clone: Other DNA sequences in the same sample also yield this CDR3. The chain links TRBV4-3 to TRBJ2-1; D is unclear. The V gene's germline CDR1 is LGHNA and CDR2 YSLEER. The CDR3 is 13 amino acids. Trimming took off 0 bases at V and 6 bases at J, with 6 bases between the two ends. The DNA for the CDR3 is TGCGCCAGCAGCCAAGAAGTTAGCAATGAGCAGTTCTTC. It encodes CASSQEVSNEQFF.